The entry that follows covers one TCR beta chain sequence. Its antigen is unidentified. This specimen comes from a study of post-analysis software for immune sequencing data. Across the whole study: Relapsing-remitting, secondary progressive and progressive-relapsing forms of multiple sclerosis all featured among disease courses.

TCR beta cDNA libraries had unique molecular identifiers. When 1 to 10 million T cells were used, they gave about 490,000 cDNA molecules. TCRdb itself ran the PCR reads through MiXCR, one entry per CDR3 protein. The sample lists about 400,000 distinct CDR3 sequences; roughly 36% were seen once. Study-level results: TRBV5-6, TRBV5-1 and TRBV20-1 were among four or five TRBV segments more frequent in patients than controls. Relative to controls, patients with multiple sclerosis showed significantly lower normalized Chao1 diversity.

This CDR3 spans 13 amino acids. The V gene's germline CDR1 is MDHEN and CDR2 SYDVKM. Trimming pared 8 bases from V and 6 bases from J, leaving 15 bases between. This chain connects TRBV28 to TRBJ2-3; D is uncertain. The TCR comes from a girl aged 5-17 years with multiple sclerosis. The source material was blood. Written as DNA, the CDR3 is TGTGCCAGCGGGGAAAGGGCCCCCGATACGCAGTATTTT. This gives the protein CASGERAPDTQYF.